This T cell receptor (beta chain) was sequenced in a study of response to subunit inactivated influenza vaccine (dated by TCRdb to the late 2010s). Describing the broader study: The study used deep quantitative T cell receptor repertoire profiling to track responses to a trivalent subunit inactivated influenza vaccine. Findings and caveats that apply to the study as a whole: According to the authors, only a limited number of new T cells may be recruited by each seasonal influenza vaccination.

The library was built by means of RT-PCR. The instrument given in TCRdb is Illumina HiSeq 2500. TCRdb reanalyzed the raw reads on its own, using fastp at Q25 for trimming and MiXCR for clone calling, and kept in-frame beta chains. Entries that share a CDR3 protein sequence are merged under the most common genes and DNA. In all, the sample holds about 650,000 distinct CDR3 sequences, and 14% of those were seen once. The ten top clones hold 7.6% of the sample. The CDR3 runs 14 residues from the cysteine to the phenylalanine. Only CDR3 DNA is held: 42 bases, read in frame from base 1. V loses 3 bases of germline sequence and J loses 4 bases, and the interval between the two ends is 13 bases. CDR1 and CDR2 (LGHNA, YSLEER) derive from the germline V gene. Concerning this clonotype itself: Its antigen has not been determined. Base qualities are not at hand, and no much larger clone is one base apart.

The sequence joins TRBV4-3 to TRBJ2-7, with no confidently assigned D gene. The sequence was collected from a man aged 45-65 years who received an inactivated influenza vaccine. Donor details come from another sample of the same person, matched by shared clones. This sample comprised PBMCs from blood, obtained around two weeks before vaccination. The nucleotide sequence reads as follows: TGCGCCAGCAGCCACAGCCCTGGGGAATACGAGCAGTACTTC. It is translated as CASSHSPGEYEQYF.